The present TCR beta chain was sequenced within a study of blood T cell repertoires in COVID-19 (dated by TCRdb to between 2020 and 2021). Broadly, across the study: Collaborator samples came from the United States, Italy and Spain and covered acute and convalescent phases of COVID-19. The dataset comprised deeply sampled blood TCRbeta repertoires from subjects exposed to, actively infected with, or recovered from COVID-19. The samples were drawn from two sources: the first 160 participants of the ongoing ImmuneRACE study, and over 950 subjects contributed by 6 global collaborators. The prospective study material was composed of cDNA or gDNA derived from T cells, B-cell-depleted T cells, or PBMCs. The sample metadata nearly always contained a de-identified subject ID, COVID-19 status, age in years and sex. Where available, HLA class I and class II types were obtained from metadata supplied by the sample provider rather than from assay-based typing. The repertoires were made available in a free public database intended to serve as a resource for research on the immune response to SARS-CoV-2. What the research found in general, with its limitations: The amount of clinical and demographic metadata varied by source and participant and was provided uncurated.

About this clone itself: What this receptor recognizes is not known. Base qualities are not recorded, but no much larger clone differs from it by a single base.

TCRbeta CDR3 regions were amplified from genomic DNA using the immunoSEQ Assay, a bias-controlled multiplex PCR. The paper's processing steps were these. Nucleated cell counts per sample were estimated from amplification of reference gene primers within the assay. To quantify the absolute abundance of each unique TCRbeta CDR3 rearrangement, sequence reads were collapsed and filtered. For each sample, productive Simpson clonality was calculated by taking the square root of Simpson's diversity index across productive rearrangements. Entries here come from immuneACCESS through TCRdb and include only in-frame sequences with V and J called. Some clones fail to appear in such tables; in the studies checked, an unresolved V gene covers under half of the shortfall, and the cause of the remainder is unknown. That table supplies the V and J calls and clone size; D and trimming were determined from the DNA. The table for this sample lists about 100,000 clones; almost 90% of them were counted only once. The ten biggest clones cover around 1.5% of the sample.

Whole blood was collected in K2EDTA tubes by collaborating institutions according to the institutions' own protocols. For TCRbeta analysis, collaborators shipped samples as frozen whole blood, isolated PBMCs, or DNA extracted from either of those sample types. The CDR3 numbers 12 residues from cysteine through phenylalanine. Just the 36-base CDR3 DNA is kept, in frame starting at base 1. V is pared back by 3 bases and J by 10 bases, with 12 bases lying between the germline termini. The germline V gene specifies SGHAT as CDR1 and FQNNGV as CDR2. Sequencing was carried out using peripheral blood. The receptor comes from a human donor with active COVID-19. The donor label of this sample is uncertain. This sequence uses TRBV11-2 and TRBJ1-2; a weak D assignment points to TRBD1 (5 bases agree). The nucleotide sequence reads as follows: TGTGCCAGCAGCTTCCGTCGCAGGGACTACACCTTC. Translated, it reads CASSFRRRDYTF.